The rows below give T cell receptor beta chains drawn from one sample of a study of T cell changes during pregnancy in multiple sclerosis. Sequencing used immunoSEQ multiplex PCR; TCRdb keeps in-frame clones, though not all of them. The sample shows roughly 69,000 clones, 91% of them seen only once. Sequences were derived from CD4+ T cells from peripheral blood mononuclear cells, sampled in the third trimester of pregnancy. All receptors come from a female donor in good health, enrolled as a control in a pregnancy study. The CDR3 runs from the conserved cysteine through the conserved F or W. D genes are given only for firm matches. A clone size is listed for some rows: how often the clone was seen (once, few, many), or a class if it is expanded.

v_gene,abundance,d_gene,j_gene,CDR3nt,CDR3aa
TRBV5-4,.,TRBD1,TRBJ1-6,TGTGCCAGCACTTCCCGGACAGGGGTTAATTCACCCCTCCACTTT,CASTSRTGVNSPLHF
TRBV6-5,.,TRBD1,TRBJ1-2,TGTGCCAGCACCCAGGGGGGCATTAACTATGGCTACACCTTC,CASTQGGINYGYTF
TRBV4-2,.,TRBD2,TRBJ2-5,TGTGCCAGCAGCCAAGAAGGTCGAGCGGGGGGTTCATCTGAGACCCAGTACTTC,CASSQEGRAGGSSETQYF
TRBV5-1,.,.,TRBJ2-1,TGCGCCAGCGAGTTAGCGACCAGCTCCTACAATGAGCAGTTCTTC,CASELATSSYNEQFF
TRBV30,.,.,TRBJ1-2,TGTGCCTGGAGTAGGCAGGGGCTTGACGGCTACACCTTC,CAWSRQGLDGYTF
TRBV19,.,TRBD1,TRBJ1-2,TGTGCCAGTAGTCCCCAAACAGGGGCCCTACCCTATGGCTACACCTTC,CASSPQTGALPYGYTF
TRBV11-2,few,TRBD1,TRBJ1-2,TGTGCCAGCAGCTTAGGTCAGGGGGCCGGTAACTATGGCTACACCTTC,CASSLGQGAGNYGYTF
TRBV6-1,.,.,TRBJ1-2,TGTGCCAGCAGTGAGGACACGGGAGCCGGCTACACCTTC,CASSEDTGAGYTF
TRBV30,.,TRBD1,TRBJ1-2,TGTGCCTGGAGTGGGGACAGGGGACACTATGGCTACACCTTC,CAWSGDRGHYGYTF
TRBV29-1,.,.,TRBJ1-1,TGCAGCGCTCAGGGACTCTCTGAAGCTTTCTTT,CSAQGLSEAFF
TRBV18,once,TRBD1,TRBJ1-2,TGTGCCAGCTCACCCGGGGACAGAGTCTATGGCTACACCTTC,CASSPGDRVYGYTF
TRBV30,.,TRBD1,TRBJ2-7,TGTGCCTGGAGCCGGGGGGACAGGGCCTACGAGCAGTACTTC,CAWSRGDRAYEQYF
TRBV18,.,.,TRBJ2-5,TGTGCCAGCTCACCCCATAATGGGCCCCAAGAGACCCAGTACTTC,CASSPHNGPQETQYF
TRBV7-2,.,.,TRBJ1-6,TGTGCCAGCAGCTTATCCCAGGGCCGATATAATTCACCCCTCCACTTT,CASSLSQGRYNSPLHF
TRBV7-2,.,TRBD1,TRBJ1-1,TGTGCCAGCAGCCCTCGACAGGGGGCGTACACTGAAGCTTTCTTT,CASSPRQGAYTEAFF
TRBV7-8,.,.,TRBJ1-1,TGTGCCAGCAGTTCTAGGGGGGGGCGAAACACTGAAGCTTTCTTT,CASSSRGGRNTEAFF
TRBV27,.,TRBD2,TRBJ2-1,TGTGCCAGCAGTTCAACTTTAGCGGGGGTATACAATGAGCAGTTCTTC,CASSSTLAGVYNEQFF
TRBV4-1,.,.,TRBJ1-3,TGCGCCAGCAGCCAAGGCTCCCTAGGAAACACCATATATTTT,CASSQGSLGNTIYF
TRBV6-1,once,TRBD1,TRBJ2-5,TGTGCCAGCAGGAACAGGGGCCAAGAGACCCAGTACTTC,CASRNRGQETQYF
TRBV11-1,.,.,TRBJ2-2,TGTGCCAGCAGCCTAATGGACAGAAACACCGGGGAGCTGTTTTTT,CASSLMDRNTGELFF
TRBV7-3,once,.,TRBJ2-1,TGTGCCAGCAGCTCGGACAGAGACAATGAGCAGTTCTTC,CASSSDRDNEQFF
TRBV10-3,.,.,TRBJ1-1,TGTGCCATCGGATCTGGGGGGACTGAAGCTTTCTTT,CAIGSGGTEAFF
TRBV11-3,.,.,TRBJ2-2,TGTGCCAGCAGCTTAATCTCCGACACCGGGGAGCTGTTTTTT,CASSLISDTGELFF
TRBV11-2,.,TRBD1,TRBJ2-2,TGTGCCAGCAGCCCGGACAGGGTCACCGGGGAGCTGTTTTTT,CASSPDRVTGELFF
TRBV19,.,.,TRBJ2-3,TGTGCCAGTAGTTTAAGTCGGGATACGCAGTATTTT,CASSLSRDTQYF
TRBV27,.,TRBD1,TRBJ1-5,TGTGCCAGCAGTTTAAGGGGCAGGGGGCAGCGTCAGCCCCAGCATTTT,CASSLRGRGQRQPQHF
TRBV5-1,.,.,TRBJ2-7,TGCGCCAGCAGCTTGGTTGTACAGAAGACCTACGAGCAGTACTTC,CASSLVVQKTYEQYF
TRBV5-6,.,.,TRBJ1-1,TGTGCCAGCAGCACAAACAGGGCCGGGAACACTGAAGCTTTCTTT,CASSTNRAGNTEAFF
TRBV6-5,.,.,TRBJ1-4,TGTGCCAGCAGTTACACACAGGACAGAGCAAAACTGTTTTTT,CASSYTQDRAKLFF
TRBV4-1,.,.,TRBJ1-4,TGCGCCAGCAGCCAAGCTTCTACGATGCAGGGGCGGACTAATGAAAAACTGTTTTTT,CASSQASTMQGRTNEKLFF
TRBV9,.,.,TRBJ1-3,TGTGCCAGCAGCGAGCGGGACGTCTCTGGAAACACCATATATTTT,CASSERDVSGNTIYF
TRBV7-2,.,TRBD2,TRBJ2-7,TGTGCCAGCAGCCAGGGCCTAGCGGGGGGGCAGAACGAGCAGTACTTC,CASSQGLAGGQNEQYF